Shown below are 17 T cell receptor beta chains from a single sample sequenced in a study of blood T cell repertoires in COVID-19. Measured with immunoSEQ multiplex PCR; TCRdb has only the in-frame clones, and not every one. The profile shows 85,000 to 130,000 clones, 80% to 90% of them singletons. The sequencing input was PBMCs or T cells enriched from blood (not recorded which). Source of these receptors: a woman aged 45-60 years who had recovered from COVID-19.

CDR3 sequence: CASSLLKGASGYGYTF. CDR3 DNA: TGTGCCAGCAGCTTGTTAAAGGGGGCGTCTGGCTATGGCTACACCTTC. J is TRBJ1-2 and V is TRBV5-5; TRBD1 matches at 7 bases. The CDR3 totals 16 residues. The J segment lost 4 bases and the V segment lost 1 base, leaving 10 bases of the junction unmatched. Germline assignment: CDR1 SGHKS and CDR2 YYEKEE (reference sequence).

V and J are TRBV6-2 or TRBV6-3 and TRBJ1-2; TRBD1 agrees at 7 bases. The CDR3 totals 15 residues. The germline gives CDR1 MNHEY, CDR2 SVGEGT. The V gene end was trimmed by 2 bases and the J gene end by 7 bases; junction bases not matched to a gene: 10. Here the CDR3 DNA reads TGTGCCAGCAGTTACCGGTCAAGGGCAGGGGGTGGCTACACCTTC. Translated: CASSYRSRAGGGYTF.

The rearrangement uses TRBV7-3 and TRBJ2-3; 7 bases are shared with TRBD2. The V and J ends lost 5 bases and 2 bases, in that order; junction bases with no gene match: 7. Per germline, CDR1 SGHTA and CDR2 FQGTGA. CDR3 length: 15 amino acids. The CDR3 sequence is CASSPRAGLTDTQYF. CDR3 in DNA: TGTGCCAGCAGCCCCCGAGCGGGGCTCACAGATACGCAGTATTTT.

The chain links TRBV18 to TRBJ1-6; TRBD1 matches 8 bases. The CDR3 spans 15 residues. Germline V lookup: CDR1 KGHSH, CDR2 LQKENI. The V gene end was trimmed by 6 bases and the J gene end by 5 bases; junction bases not matched to a gene: 6. The CDR3 bases are TGTGCCAGCTCTCTGCAACAGGGGGATAATTCACCCCTCCACTTT. It translates to CASSLQQGDNSPLHF.

The rearrangement joins TRBV28 to TRBJ2-2, with no clear D. The length of the CDR3 is 13 residues. Germline V CDR1 and CDR2: MDHEN, SYDVKM. The ends were cut back, 3 bases at V and 6 bases at J, with 8 bases in the middle. DNA for the CDR3: TGTGCCAGCAGTTTCTCGCTATCCGGGGAGCTGTTTTTT. This codes for CASSFSLSGELFF. Filled out from reference TRBV28 and TRBJ2-2, the complete variable domain reads DVKVTQSSRYLVKRTGEKVFLECVQDMDHENMFWYRQDPGLGLRLIYFSYDVKMKEKGDIPEGYSVSREKKERFSLILESASTNQTSMYLCASSFSLSGELFFGEGSRLTVL.

This clone was seen a few times. This specimen includes other DNA sequences encoding the same CDR3. V usage is TRBV6-1 and J usage is TRBJ2-1, with TRBD2 matching 7 bases. J gave up 4 bases and V 2 bases, and 8 bases lay outside the gene matches. The CDR3 length is 16 residues. Germline-derived CDR1 and CDR2 are MNHNS and SASEGT. CDR3 bases: TGTGCCAGCAGTGAATGGGAAGCGGGGCAATACAATGAGCAGTTCTTC. This gives the protein CASSEWEAGQYNEQFF.

This rearrangement joins TRBV7-2 to TRBJ1-5, with D uncertain. CDR3 length: 13 residues. The V end lost 5 bases, the J end lost 3 bases, and 8 bases lay between the germline ends. Per the germline V gene, CDR1 is SGHTA and CDR2 is FQGNSA. CDR3 sequence reads: CASSPGINQPQHF. The CDR3 DNA is TGTGCCAGCAGCCCGGGGATCAATCAGCCCCAGCATTTT.

CDR3 nucleotide sequence: TGCGCCAGCAGCTTGCTGGACAGGGAGGACACTGAAGCTTTCTTT. It translates to CASSLLDREDTEAFF. The V call is TRBV5-1, the J call TRBJ1-1, with 8 nucleotides matching TRBD1. The CDR3 is made up of 15 amino acids. Germline CDR1 and CDR2: SGHRS and YFSETQ. With 1 base clipped from V and 3 bases from J, the junction kept 5 bases outside the gene matches. Based on the CDR3 plus reference TRBV5-1 and TRBJ1-1, the full variable domain is KAGVTQTPRYLIKTRGQQVTLSCSPISGHRSVSWYQQTPGQGLQFLFEYFSETQRNKGNFPGRFSGRQFSNSRSEMNVSTLELGDSALYLCASSLLDREDTEAFFGQGTRLTVV.

This rearrangement joins TRBV28 to TRBJ1-5; D might be TRBD1 (6 bases). V dropped 11 bases and J dropped 4 bases, with 21 bases sitting between them. Germline CDR1 is MDHEN and CDR2 is SYDVKM. The CDR3 length is 15 residues. The CDR3 coding sequence is TGTGCCGCCGACGTGGGGCAGGGGCTGAATCAGCCCCAGCATTTT. This sequence encodes CAADVGQGLNQPQHF.

This clone was detected a few times. The genes are TRBV24-1 and TRBJ2-5; 11 bases line up with TRBD1. The CDR3 has 15 residues. Germline trimming cut 5 bases from V and 4 bases from J; bases unmatched to any gene: 5. CDR1 and CDR2 from the germline V gene are KGHDR and SFDVKD. CDR3 sequence reads: CATSAGQGAGETQYF. The DNA of the CDR3 is TGTGCCACCAGTGCCGGACAGGGGGCGGGAGAGACCCAGTACTTC.

This clone was observed a few times. The chain carries TRBV5-6 and TRBJ1-1; D is undetermined. CDR3 length equals 15 residues. In germline, CDR1 is SGHDT, CDR2 YYEEEE. V was shortened by 0 bases and J by 0 bases, with 9 bases between the two germline ends. This chain's CDR3 is CASSLERQMNTEAFF. CDR3 coding DNA: TGTGCCAGCAGCTTGGAGCGCCAGATGAACACTGAAGCTTTCTTT.

The chain has TRBV12-3 or TRBV12-4 and TRBJ2-7, with TRBD1 matching over 11 bases. CDR3 size: 13 residues. V dropped 6 bases and J dropped 3; count of bases not matched to a gene: 1. The CDR3 coding sequence is TGTGCCAGCAGGGGGACAGGGGGCTACGAGCAGTACTTC. Translating it yields CASRGTGGYEQYF.

The chain has TRBV30 and TRBJ2-5; TRBD1 agrees at 7 bases. Germline V lookup: CDR1 GTSNPN, CDR2 SVGIG (reference sequence). Trimming removed 3 bases from V and 5 bases from J; junction bases left unmatched: 3. CDR3 length: 12 residues. The CDR3 loop is CAWRPTGETQYF. DNA of the CDR3: TGTGCCTGGAGACCGACAGGGGAGACCCAGTACTTC.

This clone was recorded many times. The chain uses TRBV28 and TRBJ2-7; tentative D call: TRBD2 (6 bases). The CDR3 totals 15 residues. In germline, CDR1 is MDHEN, CDR2 SYDVKM. V was pared by 6 bases and J by 3 bases, with 18 bases between. The CDR3 nucleotides read TGTGCCAGCAGGGTGATCGGGGGTGAAGACTACGAGCAGTACTTC. As protein: CASRVIGGEDYEQYF. Based on the CDR3 plus reference TRBV28 and TRBJ2-7, the full variable domain is DVKVTQSSRYLVKRTGEKVFLECVQDMDHENMFWYRQDPGLGLRLIYFSYDVKMKEKGDIPEGYSVSREKKERFSLILESASTNQTSMYLCASRVIGGEDYEQYFGPGTRLTVT.

This clone was detected only once. This chain's CDR3 is CASSQVGTSEIYEQYF. The CDR3 coding sequence is TGCGCCAGCAGCCAAGTAGGGACTAGCGAGATCTACGAGCAGTACTTC. The V and J genes are TRBV4-1 and TRBJ2-7; 10 bases map to TRBD2. V lost 1 base and J lost 3; bases outside the gene matches: 6. This CDR3 comprises 16 residues. Germline loops: CDR1 MGHRA, CDR2 YSYEKL.

This clone is a singleton in its sample. This chain links TRBV6-5 with TRBJ1-5; weak D call: TRBD1 (6 bases). Trimming pared 3 bases from V and 6 bases from J, leaving 12 bases between. The CDR3 sequence is 14 residues long. Germline V gene data show CDR1 as MNHEY and CDR2 as SVGAGI. CDR3 sequence: CASSYAGAGQPQHF. The CDR3 DNA sequence: TGTGCCAGCAGTTATGCGGGGGCCGGTCAGCCCCAGCATTTT.

The rearrangement uses TRBV9 and TRBJ2-5; 9 bases are shared with TRBD2. The CDR3 loop spans 18 amino acids. CDR1 is SGDLS and CDR2 is YYNGEE in the germline V gene. J was trimmed by 5 bases and V by 0 bases; bases with no gene match: 14. The CDR3 sequence: CASSVGAQAGGRGETQYF. The CDR3 nucleotides read TGTGCCAGCAGCGTAGGGGCTCAGGCGGGAGGGCGTGGGGAGACCCAGTACTTC.